These 22 T cell receptor beta chains originate from one sample sequenced in a study of T cell responses to AZD1222 COVID-19 vaccine. Libraries were prepared by immunoSEQ multiplex PCR; TCRdb keeps only in-frame clonotypes and omits some of them. This table holds about 130,000 clones, 94% found once. Sequenced here: peripheral blood, sampled on day 0 of AZD1222 vaccination. These TCRs come from an adult in good health.

The V gene is TRBV19, the J gene TRBJ1-6; 7 nucleotides line up with TRBD1. This CDR3 comprises 17 residues. Germline V gives CDR1 LNHDA, CDR2 SQIVND (reference sequence). J gave up 7 bases and V 3 bases, and 12 bases lay outside the gene matches. In nucleotides, the CDR3 is TGTGCCAGTAGTATGGAAGGGGGCAGGGGCGCAAATTCACCCCTCCACTTT. This sequence encodes CASSMEGGRGANSPLHF.

This chain uses TRBV2 with TRBJ1-2; D might be TRBD1 (5 bases). Germline V gives CDR1 SNHLY, CDR2 FYNNEI. The length of the CDR3 is 13 residues. Trimming removed 0 bases at V and 8 bases at J, with 10 bases between. The CDR3 protein is CASSEATDRGYTF. The CDR3 nucleotides are TGTGCCAGCAGTGAAGCGACAGACAGAGGCTACACCTTC.

CDR3 amino acids: CASRAHSGTNTEAFF. The CDR3 coding sequence is TGTGCCAGCAGGGCTCATAGTGGGACTAATACTGAAGCTTTCTTT. The genes are TRBV6-5 and TRBJ1-1; tentatively, D is TRBD1 (5 bases). Germline lookup yields CDR1 MNHEY and CDR2 SVGAGI. The CDR3 consists of 15 residues. V lost 6 bases to trimming and J lost 5 bases, with 19 bases between them.

V is TRBV6-5 and J is TRBJ1-2; 11 bases fit TRBD1. CDR3 length: 15 amino acids. Germline V gene sequence: CDR1 MNHEY, CDR2 SVGAGI. With V trimmed by 5 bases and J by 2 bases, 4 bases remained unmatched. The CDR3 loop reads CASSQGQGVNYGYTF. In DNA, the CDR3 is TGTGCCAGCAGTCAGGGACAGGGGGTGAACTATGGCTACACCTTC.

This sequence joins TRBV5-4 and TRBJ2-1, with no clear D. Germline CDR1 is SGHNT and CDR2 is YYREEE (reference sequence). CDR3 length equals 13 residues. Trimming removed 4 bases at V and 7 bases at J, with 12 bases between. In nucleotides, the CDR3 is TGTGCCAGCAGCGTACCCTTAGAAAATGAGCAGTTCTTC. It is translated as CASSVPLENEQFF.

V and J are TRBV18 and TRBJ1-3; TRBD1 matches 7 bases. The CDR3 length is 13 residues. Trimming removed 8 bases from V and 4 bases from J; junction bases left unmatched: 5. The V gene's germline CDR1 is KGHSH and CDR2 LQKENI. CDR3 sequence: CASPGTEGNTIYF. CDR3 bases: TGTGCCAGCCCAGGGACAGAAGGAAACACCATATATTTT.

The chain carries TRBV6-5 and TRBJ2-7; D might be TRBD1 or TRBD2, each matching 5 bases. This CDR3 is 15 amino acids long. Between the trimmed V and J ends, which lost 5 bases and 0 bases, there was a span of 14 bases. Germline V gene lookup returns CDR1 MNHEY and CDR2 SVGAGI. The CDR3, as DNA: TGTGCCAGCAGTACCACCCCAGGGAGCTCCTACGAGCAGTACTTC. Its protein is CASSTTPGSSYEQYF.

The V gene is TRBV6-2 or TRBV6-3, the J gene TRBJ2-1; D remains ambiguous. V lost 0 bases and J lost 2, with 8 bases in between. Per the germline V gene, CDR1 is MNHEY and CDR2 is SVGEGT. The CDR3 consists of 15 residues. CDR3 amino acids: CASSYSARTYNEQFF. The CDR3, as DNA: TGTGCCAGCAGTTACTCAGCTAGGACCTACAATGAGCAGTTCTTC.

V is TRBV6-5 and J is TRBJ2-2; D possibly uses TRBD1 or TRBD2 (5 bases each). V dropped 7 bases and J dropped 5 bases, with 17 bases sitting between them. Germline V gene lookup returns CDR1 MNHEY and CDR2 SVGAGI. The CDR3 is made up of 15 amino acids. The CDR3 nucleotides read TGTGCCAGCATTAGAGGGGACCCAGGGACCGGGGAGCTGTTTTTT. Protein product: CASIRGDPGTGELFF.

The rearrangement joins TRBV7-2 to TRBJ1-2; a weak D match, TRBD1 (6 bases). This CDR3 has 14 residues. Trimming stripped 5 bases from V and 2 bases from J, with 12 bases between. Germline CDR1 is SGHTA and CDR2 is FQGNSA. CDR3 coding DNA: TGTGCCAGCAGCCCCCAAACAGGGAACTATGGCTACACCTTC. Translation: CASSPQTGNYGYTF.

The chain carries TRBV6-5 and TRBJ1-3, with D perhaps matching TRBD1 (6 bases). Trimming took off 7 bases at V and 4 bases at J, with 11 bases between the two ends. Germline loops: CDR1 MNHEY, CDR2 SVGAGI. The CDR3 sequence is 13 residues long. CDR3 residues: CASMQGGGNTIYF. Written as DNA, the CDR3 is TGTGCCAGCATGCAAGGGGGAGGAAACACCATATATTTT.

This rearrangement joins TRBV5-1 to TRBJ2-7; TRBD1 or TRBD2 may be the D gene (5 bases each). V gave up 1 base and J gave up 6 bases, with 8 bases separating them. This CDR3 has 12 amino acids. Germline V gene sequence: CDR1 SGHRS, CDR2 YFSETQ. The CDR3 region has the DNA TGCGCCAGCAGCTTGTCAGGGACCGAGCAGTACTTC. This translates into CASSLSGTEQYF.

V usage is TRBV4-1 and J usage is TRBJ2-7, with a tentative D call TRBD1 (6 bases). The V gene lost 0 bases and the J gene lost 1 base, with 13 bases spanning the gap. This CDR3 contains 16 residues. Germline lookup yields CDR1 MGHRA and CDR2 YSYEKL. This chain's CDR3 is CASSQDHRARSYEQYF. CDR3 in DNA: TGCGCCAGCAGCCAAGATCACAGGGCACGATCCTACGAGCAGTACTTC.

This chain uses TRBV7-9 with TRBJ2-1, with no clear D. Germline loops: CDR1 SEHNR, CDR2 FQNEAQ (reference sequence). The V end lost 5 bases, the J end lost 8 bases, and 10 bases lay between the germline ends. CDR3 length: 12 amino acids. CDR3 residues: CASSGNGDEQFF. The DNA for the CDR3 is TGTGCCAGCAGCGGAAACGGAGATGAGCAGTTCTTC.

The V and J genes are TRBV7-2 and TRBJ2-3, with TRBD2 identical over 9 bases. The germline CDR1 and CDR2 sequences are SGHTA and FQGNSA. V shed 0 bases, J shed 5 bases, and the junction held 3 bases outside the gene matches. The CDR3 extends over 15 amino acids. This chain's CDR3 is CASSLAWRGGDTQYF. CDR3 sequence (DNA): TGTGCCAGCAGCTTAGCTTGGCGGGGGGGAGATACGCAGTATTTT.

V and J are TRBV6-2 or TRBV6-3 and TRBJ2-4, with D uncertain. The CDR3 runs to 11 residues. V was cut by 2 bases and J by 6 bases, with 2 bases left in between. Germline CDR1 reads MNHEY; CDR2 reads SVGEGT. The CDR3 DNA follows: TGTGCCAGCAGTTACGGAAACATTCAGTACTTC. Amino acids: CASSYGNIQYF.

The chain links TRBV9 to TRBJ2-3; 7 nucleotides agree with TRBD1. Looked up from germline, CDR1 is SGDLS and CDR2 is YYNGEE. V shed 2 bases and J 2 bases; nucleotides not matched to a gene: 5. The CDR3 sequence is 15 residues long. The CDR3 bases are TGTGCCAGCAGCGTCACAGGGGCCTCCACAGATACGCAGTATTTT. Protein product: CASSVTGASTDTQYF.

This sequence joins TRBV29-1 and TRBJ1-1; D is ambiguous. The CDR3 is made up of 13 amino acids. Trimming took 4 bases from V and 3 from J, leaving 12 bases between them. Germline V CDR1 and CDR2: SQVTM, ANQGSEA. CDR3 nucleotide sequence: TGCAGCGTTGGAAAGGGCCTGGACACTGAAGCTTTCTTT. This encodes CSVGKGLDTEAFF.

The chain recombines TRBV6-2 or TRBV6-3 with TRBJ2-3; 10 bases line up with TRBD2. V was pared by 6 bases and J by 4 bases, with 7 bases of the junction left unmatched. The V gene's germline CDR1 is MNHEY and CDR2 SVGEGT. The CDR3 is 15 amino acids. The CDR3 loop reads CASSSSGRAADTQYF. As DNA, the CDR3 is TGTGCCAGCAGCTCCAGCGGGAGGGCGGCAGATACGCAGTATTTT.

This clone was seen only a few times. The rearrangement uses TRBV15 and TRBJ2-5; D unclear. The CDR3 is made up of 12 amino acids. The germline gives CDR1 LNHNV, CDR2 YYDKDF (reference sequence). V lost 0 bases to trimming and J lost 5 bases, with 4 bases between them. CDR3 amino acids: CATSRDVETQYF. The CDR3 region has the DNA TGTGCCACCAGCAGAGATGTGGAGACCCAGTACTTC.

The chain uses TRBV19 and TRBJ2-7; D is unclear. Germline V lookup: CDR1 LNHDA, CDR2 SQIVND (reference sequence). Trimming shortened V by 7 bases and J by 1 base, and 14 bases separated the two germline ends. The CDR3 consists of 14 residues. The CDR3 DNA reads as TGTGCCAGTAAAGACTCCTTGGGGTCCTACGAGCAGTACTTC. The encoded protein is CASKDSLGSYEQYF. The full variable domain, with the rest looked up from reference TRBV19 and TRBJ2-7, is DGGITQSPKYLFRKEGQNVTLSCEQNLNHDAMYWYRQDPGQGLRLIYYSQIVNDFQKGDIAEGYSVSREKKESFPLTVTSAQKNPTAFYLCASKDSLGSYEQYFGPGTRLTVT.

The V gene is TRBV18, the J gene TRBJ1-2, with no clear D. This CDR3 has 15 residues. Per germline, CDR1 KGHSH and CDR2 LQKENI. The V end was cut by 5 bases, the J end by 5 bases, with 18 bases between. The CDR3 reads CASSKVLQVTYGYTF. Written as DNA, the CDR3 is TGTGCCAGCTCAAAGGTGCTTCAGGTTACGTATGGCTACACCTTC.